The 26 T cell receptor beta chains in this list originate from one sample, sequenced in a study of blood T cell repertoires in COVID-19. Profiling relied on immunoSEQ multiplex PCR, and the TCRdb table lists in-frame clones only, not all of them. The sample holds roughly 190,000 clones, more than 80% seen once. Specimen: peripheral blood. These TCRs come from a woman aged 60-75 years with acute or convalescent COVID-19.

The chain employs TRBV6-5 and TRBJ1-1; weak D call: TRBD1 (6 bases). The CDR3 covers 16 residues. Per the germline V gene, CDR1 is MNHEY and CDR2 is SVGAGI. V dropped 2 bases and J dropped 0 bases, with 13 bases sitting between them. CDR3 sequence (DNA): TGTGCCAGCAGTTACGGTAACCAGGGGATGAACACTGAAGCTTTCTTT. Translating gives CASSYGNQGMNTEAFF.

The chain joins TRBV25-1 to TRBJ1-3, with D hard to call. Germline V gene data show CDR1 as MGHDK and CDR2 as SYGVNS. The CDR3 extends over 14 amino acids. V lost 5 bases and J 0 bases, leaving 8 bases between the germline ends. This CDR3 reads CASSPRLSGNTIYF. The CDR3 nucleotides are TGTGCCAGCAGTCCTAGGCTCTCTGGAAACACCATATATTTT.

The rearrangement joins TRBV11-1 to TRBJ2-3, with D maybe TRBD1 (5 bases). This CDR3 comprises 14 residues. The V end was cut by 3 bases, the J end by 1 base, with 8 bases between. Germline CDR1 SGHAT, CDR2 FQDESV (reference sequence). The CDR3 is CASSFNRRTDTQYF. The CDR3 region has the DNA TGTGCCAGCAGCTTTAACAGGCGCACAGATACGCAGTATTTT.

The chain couples TRBV6-5 to TRBJ2-1; 7 bases map to TRBD2. This CDR3 spans 14 amino acids. From germline, CDR1 is MNHEY and CDR2 SVGAGI. The junction had 3 bases not matched to a gene; V was cut back by 5 bases and J by 2 bases. The CDR3 reads CASSRDYAYNEQFF. In DNA form, the CDR3 reads TGTGCCAGCAGTCGGGACTATGCCTACAATGAGCAGTTCTTC.

The chain carries TRBV7-3 and TRBJ2-1, with D unclear. The CDR3 sequence is 12 residues long. Germline V gives CDR1 SGHTA, CDR2 FQGTGA. V gave up 5 bases and J gave up 7 bases, with 9 bases separating them. This CDR3 is CASSIFGNEQFF. The CDR3 nucleotides are TGTGCCAGCAGCATCTTCGGGAATGAGCAGTTCTTC.

This clone was seen only a few times. This chain joins TRBV15 and TRBJ1-1, with D hard to call. V lost 1 base, J lost 7 bases, and 16 bases lay in between. The CDR3 runs to 15 residues. Germline V lookup: CDR1 LNHNV, CDR2 YYDKDF (reference sequence). The CDR3 sequence: CATSRVSNLRSEAFF. For the CDR3, the DNA is TGTGCCACCAGCAGAGTAAGCAATCTGAGGAGTGAAGCTTTCTTT.

This rearrangement joins TRBV18 to TRBJ2-1; tentatively, D is TRBD2 (6 bases). CDR3 length: 13 amino acids. V dropped 4 bases and J dropped 10 bases, with 14 bases sitting between them. CDR1 and CDR2 (germline): KGHSH, LQKENI. The CDR3 DNA sequence: TGTGCCAGCTCACTTAAAGAGGGAGGAGAGCAGTTCTTC. Protein: CASSLKEGGEQFF.

The CDR3 spells CASSLDEGSSYNEQFF. CDR3 DNA: TGCGCCAGCAGCTTGGACGAGGGAAGCTCCTACAATGAGCAGTTCTTC. V usage is TRBV5-1 and J usage is TRBJ2-1; TRBD2 is a possible D gene (5 bases). This CDR3 spans 16 amino acids. Trimming shortened V by 0 bases and J by 0 bases, and 10 bases separated the two germline ends. CDR1 and CDR2 from the germline V gene are SGHRS and YFSETQ.

V is TRBV19 and J is TRBJ1-1; 7 bases map to TRBD1. The V segment lost 3 bases and the J segment 11 bases; nucleotides outside the gene matches: 18. The CDR3 sequence is 16 residues long. Germline V gives CDR1 LNHDA, CDR2 SQIVND (reference sequence). Here the CDR3 reads CASSIRTGATALRAFF. The CDR3 DNA reads TGTGCCAGTAGTATTCGGACAGGAGCTACAGCTCTTCGGGCTTTCTTT.

V gene TRBV29-1 combines with J gene TRBJ2-5; 10 bases are a match to TRBD1. The CDR3 loop spans 13 amino acids. V lost 6 bases, J lost 6 bases, and 7 bases stayed unmatched. Germline V lookup: CDR1 SQVTM, CDR2 ANQGSEA. The CDR3 DNA reads TGCAGCGTGGAGACAGGGGGCAGAAAGACCCAGTACTTC. Translation: CSVETGGRKTQYF.

The J gene is TRBJ1-4, the V gene TRBV6-1, with a possible D match to TRBD1 (5 bases). The germline V gene encodes CDR1 MNHNS and CDR2 SASEGT. V lost 1 base and J 8 bases, leaving 11 bases between the germline ends. The CDR3 sequence is 14 residues long. As DNA, the CDR3 is TGTGCCAGCAGTGAAGAGGCAGGGTACGAAAAACTGTTTTTT. Its protein product is CASSEEAGYEKLFF.

The gene calls are TRBV10-3 and TRBJ2-5, with 8 bases fitting TRBD2. Trimming cost V 6 bases and J 3 bases; bases outside gene matches: 3. CDR1 and CDR2 from the germline V gene are ENHRY and SYGVKD. CDR3 length: 13 residues. The chain's CDR3 is CAIRGTSEETQYF. In DNA form, the CDR3 reads TGTGCCATCAGGGGGACTAGTGAAGAGACCCAGTACTTC.

This clone was picked up a small number of times. The rearrangement uses TRBV6-5 and TRBJ1-5, with TRBD1 as a possible D gene (5 bases). V lost 11 bases and J 8 bases, leaving 13 bases between the germline ends. Germline V gene lookup returns CDR1 MNHEY and CDR2 SVGAGI. The CDR3 is 11 residues long. CDR3 region: CAGGTGKPQHF. The CDR3 region has the DNA TGTGCCGGGGGGACGGGGAAGCCCCAGCATTTT.

The chain carries TRBV19 and TRBJ2-4; 7 bases are a match to TRBD2. This CDR3 has 14 residues. Looked up from germline, CDR1 is LNHDA and CDR2 is SQIVND (reference sequence). Trimming at V came to 5 bases and at J to 1 base, leaving 2 bases not matched to a gene. This chain's CDR3 is CASSWREAKNIQYF. CDR3 DNA sequence: TGTGCCAGTAGTTGGCGGGAGGCCAAAAACATTCAGTACTTC.

This chain links TRBV3-1 (or the pseudogene TRBV3-2) with TRBJ2-5; 15 bases match TRBD2. This CDR3 is 15 amino acids long. V shed 4 bases, J shed 4 bases, and the junction held 1 base outside the gene matches. Germline CDR1 and CDR2: LGHDT and YNNKEL (reference sequence). CDR3 in amino acids: CASSPGLAGGETQYF. As DNA, the CDR3 is TGTGCCAGCAGCCCGGGACTAGCGGGAGGAGAGACCCAGTACTTC.

The J gene is TRBJ1-2, the V gene TRBV7-8; D not certain. This CDR3 has 13 amino acids. Germline V lookup: CDR1 SGHVS, CDR2 FQNEAQ. V lost 1 base and J lost 3, with 6 bases in between. The chain's CDR3 is CASSLVADYGYTF. The DNA for the CDR3 is TGTGCCAGCAGCTTAGTGGCAGACTATGGCTACACCTTC.

This clone was seen more than once but under ten times. The rearrangement links TRBV4-2 to TRBJ2-3, with 8 nucleotides matching TRBD2. Germline V gene lookup returns CDR1 LGHNA and CDR2 YNFKEQ. The CDR3 has 16 residues. The J segment lost 5 bases and the V segment lost 1 base, leaving 8 bases of the junction unmatched. CDR3 in amino acids: CASSQVGLAGGDTQYF. The CDR3 DNA is TGTGCCAGCAGCCAAGTTGGGCTAGCGGGTGGAGATACGCAGTATTTT.

The count of this clone is one. The same CDR3 also results from other DNA sequences found in this sample. The chain links TRBV3-1 (or the pseudogene TRBV3-2) to TRBJ1-4; D might be TRBD1 (6 bases). V lost 6 bases, J lost 1 base, and 9 bases lay in between. There are 14 residues in the CDR3. Germline loops: CDR1 LGHDT, CDR2 YNNKEL (reference sequence). For the CDR3, the DNA is TGTGCCAGCAGTCAACAGGGAACTAATGAAAAACTGTTTTTT. It encodes CASSQQGTNEKLFF.

The J gene is TRBJ1-1, the V gene TRBV5-4; 7 bases fit TRBD1. Germline CDR1 SGHNT, CDR2 YYREEE (reference sequence). The CDR3 contains 13 residues. V was clipped by 4 bases and J by 8 bases; unmatched bases: 8. CDR3 sequence (DNA): TGTGCCAGCAGCCCGGGGACAGAACCAGAAGCTTTCTTT. Translating gives CASSPGTEPEAFF. The variable domain in full, completed from reference TRBV5-4 and TRBJ1-1, reads ETGVTQSPTHLIKTRGQQVTLRCSSQSGHNTVSWYQQALGQGPQFIFQYYREEENGRGNFPPRFSGLQFPNYSSELNVNALELDDSALYLCASSPGTEPEAFFGQGTRLTVV.

V gene TRBV18 combines with J gene TRBJ2-5; the match to TRBD1 covers 8 bases. J gave up 4 bases and V 3 bases, and 4 bases lay outside the gene matches. Germline CDR1 is KGHSH and CDR2 is LQKENI. The CDR3 is 14 amino acids. CDR3: CASSPQGAGETQYF. CDR3 DNA: TGTGCCAGCTCACCGCAGGGGGCGGGAGAGACCCAGTACTTC.

This chain joins TRBV19 and TRBJ1-5, with D tentatively TRBD1 (6 bases). V was shortened by 9 bases and J by 4 bases, with 16 bases between the two germline ends. Germline-derived CDR1 and CDR2 are LNHDA and SQIVND (reference sequence). The CDR3 is made up of 14 amino acids. This CDR3 reads CASQGTVRNQPQHF. In DNA form, the CDR3 reads TGTGCCAGCCAGGGGACGGTGAGAAATCAGCCCCAGCATTTT.

The chain links TRBV5-1 to TRBJ1-3; the D gene is possibly TRBD1 (6 bases). CDR1 SGHRS and CDR2 YFSETQ come from the germline V gene. V lost 3 bases and J 6 bases, leaving 16 bases between the germline ends. CDR3 length: 15 amino acids. In DNA form, the CDR3 reads TGCGCCAGCAGCTCCGGGACACGGGCCGAAAACACCATATATTTT. It encodes CASSSGTRAENTIYF.

CDR3 nucleotide sequence: TGCAGCGTCGCGACTAGCGGGAGTGAGCAGTTCTTC. Translating it yields CSVATSGSEQFF. The V and J genes are TRBV29-1 and TRBJ2-1; 12 bases are a match to TRBD2. Losses at the gene ends were 6 bases for V and 9 bases for J; bases not matched to a gene: 3. This CDR3 has 12 amino acids. Germline assignment: CDR1 SQVTM and CDR2 ANQGSEA.

This clone was counted a few times. The chain joins TRBV5-8 to TRBJ1-5, with D perhaps TRBD1 (6 bases). Germline CDR1 reads SGHTS; CDR2 reads YDEGEE. V was shortened by 4 bases and J by 4 bases, with 9 bases between the two germline ends. The CDR3 is made up of 13 amino acids. CDR3 nucleotides: TGTGCCAGCAGCGGACAGAGGAATCAGCCCCAGCATTTT. It translates to CASSGQRNQPQHF. The full variable domain, with the rest looked up from reference TRBV5-8 and TRBJ1-5, is EAGVTQSPTHLIKTRGQQATLRCSPISGHTSVYWYQQALGLGLQFLLWYDEGEERNRGNFPPRFSGRQFPNYSSELNVNALELEDSALYLCASSGQRNQPQHFGDGTRLSIL.

This clone was seen more than once but under ten times. CDR3 in DNA: TGTGCCAGCAGTCCTTCGTCGGAGCCCCAGCATTTT. Protein product: CASSPSSEPQHF. This rearrangement joins TRBV6-6 to TRBJ1-5; D unclear. The V end was cut by 5 bases, the J end by 8 bases, with 10 bases between. CDR3 length equals 12 residues. Germline CDR1 and CDR2: MNHNY and SVGAGI (reference sequence).

V usage is TRBV10-3 and J usage is TRBJ2-2; maybe TRBD2 (5 bases). The CDR3 contains 14 residues. Trimming stripped 5 bases from V and 1 base from J, with 8 bases between. Germline assignment: CDR1 ENHRY and CDR2 SYGVKD. The CDR3 nucleotides are TGTGCCATCAGTAGCGGCTTGAACACCGGGGAGCTGTTTTTT. Amino acid sequence: CAISSGLNTGELFF.